A selection of T cell receptor beta chains follows, all from one sample in a study of cytomegalovirus exposure and HLA in healthy donors. Generated by immunoSEQ multiplex PCR, the TCRdb table keeps only in-frame clones and is missing some. Among 90,000 to 150,000 clones, approximately 80% were seen once, and the ten largest hold around 9.9%. Sample: PBMCs. These receptors all stem from a man aged 35 to 55 in good health and CMV-seropositive. Both conserved end residues are part of each CDR3.

cdr3_aa: CASSSRLAGGLSSYNEQFF; v_call: TRBV5-1; j_call: TRBJ2-1
cdr3_aa: CASSQVLAGAVTDTQYF; v_call: TRBV4-1; j_call: TRBJ2-3
cdr3_aa: CASSTGQLSEQYF; v_call: TRBV19; j_call: TRBJ2-7
cdr3_aa: CASSQGTGSYNEQFF; v_call: TRBV5-1; j_call: TRBJ2-1
cdr3_aa: CASSWEGNTEAFF; v_call: TRBV5-1; j_call: TRBJ1-1
cdr3_aa: CASSPERQGSEAFF; v_call: TRBV18; j_call: TRBJ1-1
cdr3_aa: CASSRQGAQAKNIQYF; v_call: TRBV4-1; j_call: TRBJ2-4
cdr3_aa: CAWTPRAGKNTEAFF; v_call: TRBV30; j_call: TRBJ1-1
cdr3_aa: CASSPFSGGVDTQYF; v_call: TRBV18; j_call: TRBJ2-3
cdr3_aa: CASSGGQGIYGYTF; v_call: TRBV6-1; j_call: TRBJ1-2
cdr3_aa: CASSVAPGQGVAYGYTF; v_call: TRBV9; j_call: TRBJ1-2
cdr3_aa: CASSLVSTGYTGELFF; v_call: TRBV11-2; j_call: TRBJ2-2
cdr3_aa: CASSESAGNYGYTF; v_call: TRBV25-1; j_call: TRBJ1-2
cdr3_aa: CSVPGTGGREQYF; v_call: TRBV29-1; j_call: TRBJ2-7
cdr3_aa: CASSLDRARDSPLHF; v_call: TRBV11-2; j_call: TRBJ1-6
cdr3_aa: CASSVGSSGQVGTQYF; v_call: TRBV9; j_call: TRBJ2-5
cdr3_aa: CASSLRPGGPGNEQFF; v_call: TRBV6-5; j_call: TRBJ2-1
cdr3_aa: CASSSRGQGLVETQYF; v_call: TRBV28; j_call: TRBJ2-5
cdr3_aa: CASSSGTGAYNEQFF; v_call: TRBV5-1; j_call: TRBJ2-1
cdr3_aa: CASSLVSPGEAFF; v_call: TRBV7-9; j_call: TRBJ1-1
cdr3_aa: CASKLLHLTSYQPQHF; v_call: TRBV27; j_call: TRBJ1-5
cdr3_aa: CASSGDRSGYGYTF; v_call: TRBV6-6; j_call: TRBJ1-2
cdr3_aa: CASSYVGGRGNTIYF; v_call: TRBV6-5; j_call: TRBJ1-3
cdr3_aa: CSVGTGRSEQYF; v_call: TRBV29-1; j_call: TRBJ2-7
cdr3_aa: CASSSTGTGSYEQYF; v_call: TRBV27; j_call: TRBJ2-7
cdr3_aa: CASSRDNYEQYF; v_call: TRBV10-2; j_call: TRBJ2-7
cdr3_aa: CASSLEGVYEQYF; v_call: TRBV7-8; j_call: TRBJ2-7
cdr3_aa: CASSLTGQGLNTEAFF; v_call: TRBV5-1; j_call: TRBJ1-1
cdr3_aa: CASGEGQRVGTNEKLFF; v_call: TRBV6-1; j_call: TRBJ1-4
cdr3_aa: CASSQVQGPGSYNSPLHF; v_call: TRBV4-3; j_call: TRBJ1-6
cdr3_aa: CAGRDRGSINYGYTF; v_call: TRBV28; j_call: TRBJ1-2
cdr3_aa: CASRGQGAPGDEQYF; v_call: TRBV28; j_call: TRBJ2-7
cdr3_aa: CASSLVSVPDTQYF; v_call: TRBV5-6; j_call: TRBJ2-3
cdr3_aa: CASSDYAKNIQYF; v_call: TRBV9; j_call: TRBJ2-4
cdr3_aa: CASSRDPGGSPLHF; v_call: TRBV7-9; j_call: TRBJ1-6
cdr3_aa: CASSEVSDYGYTF; v_call: TRBV11-1; j_call: TRBJ1-2
cdr3_aa: CAWRGQVVGSPLHF; v_call: TRBV30; j_call: TRBJ1-6
cdr3_aa: CASSALQGSEQFF; v_call: TRBV6-4; j_call: TRBJ2-1
cdr3_aa: CSVEGDSQETQYF; v_call: TRBV29-1; j_call: TRBJ2-5
cdr3_aa: CASSSPGQKNYEQYF; v_call: TRBV23-1; j_call: TRBJ2-7
cdr3_aa: CASSLVYFGVRGPPGNEKLFF; v_call: TRBV7-8; j_call: TRBJ1-4
cdr3_aa: CASRTPGQGAYANTGELFF; v_call: TRBV7-9; j_call: TRBJ2-2
cdr3_aa: CASSLGADEKLFF; v_call: TRBV7-9; j_call: TRBJ1-4
cdr3_aa: CAWSVTENTEAFF; v_call: TRBV30; j_call: TRBJ1-1